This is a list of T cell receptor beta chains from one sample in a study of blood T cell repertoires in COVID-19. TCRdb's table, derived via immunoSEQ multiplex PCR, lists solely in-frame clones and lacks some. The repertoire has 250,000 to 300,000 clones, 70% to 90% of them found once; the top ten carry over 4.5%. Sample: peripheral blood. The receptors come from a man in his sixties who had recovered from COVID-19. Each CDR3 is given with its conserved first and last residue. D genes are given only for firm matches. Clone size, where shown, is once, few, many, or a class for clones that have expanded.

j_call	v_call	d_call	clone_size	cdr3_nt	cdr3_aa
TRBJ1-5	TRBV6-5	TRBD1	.	TGTGCCAGCAGTCGAACAGGGGGCGGCAATCAGCCCCAGCATTTT	CASSRTGGGNQPQHF
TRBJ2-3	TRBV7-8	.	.	TGTGCCAGCAGCTTAGCACTCCCGGGAGATACGCAGTATTTT	CASSLALPGDTQYF
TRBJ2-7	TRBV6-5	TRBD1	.	TGTGCCAGCAGTATGCGGACAGGCGGAACCTACGAGCAGTACTTC	CASSMRTGGTYEQYF
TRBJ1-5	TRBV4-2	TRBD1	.	TGTGCCAGCAGCCAAGAGACAGGGGTAGGGCAGCCCCAGCATTTT	CASSQETGVGQPQHF
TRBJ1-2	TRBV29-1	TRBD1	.	TGCAGCGCTCCAACAGGGGCCTATGGCTACACCTTC	CSAPTGAYGYTF
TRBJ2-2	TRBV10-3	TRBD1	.	TGTGCCATCAGTAGACAGGGACGCGGGGAGCTGTTTTTT	CAISRQGRGELFF
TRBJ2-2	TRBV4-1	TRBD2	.	TGCGCCAGCAGCCAAGTCGCGGGAGGGGCGCAGTCCGGGGAGCTGTTTTTT	CASSQVAGGAQSGELFF
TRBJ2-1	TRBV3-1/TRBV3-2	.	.	TGTGCCAGCAGCCAAGATTCCAGGGCGAGGTACAATGAGCAGTTCTTC	CASSQDSRARYNEQFF
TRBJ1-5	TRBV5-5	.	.	TGTGCCAGCAGCTTGGGGTCTATGGCAGGGCCCCAGCATTTT	CASSLGSMAGPQHF
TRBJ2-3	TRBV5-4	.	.	TGTGCCAGCAGCACGTCAGTCACAGATACGCAGTATTTT	CASSTSVTDTQYF
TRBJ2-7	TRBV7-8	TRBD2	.	TGTGCCAGCAGCTTAGCGGGAGGGACCTTCTACGAGCAGTACTTC	CASSLAGGTFYEQYF
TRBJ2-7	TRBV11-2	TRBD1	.	TGTGCCAGCAGCCTGAGAACCGGGACAGGGGTTTACCGGGCCTACGAGCAGTACTTC	CASSLRTGTGVYRAYEQYF
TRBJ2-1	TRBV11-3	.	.	TGTGCCAGCAGCGCACAGGGCAATGAGCAGTTCTTC	CASSAQGNEQFF
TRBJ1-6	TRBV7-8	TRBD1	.	TGTGCCAGCAGCTTAGACAGGGGGAATTCACCCCTCCACTTT	CASSLDRGNSPLHF
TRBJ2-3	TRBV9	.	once	TGTGCCAGCAGTCAAAAGGCGGGACGCACAGATACGCAGTATTTT	CASSQKAGRTDTQYF
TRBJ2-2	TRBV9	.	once	TGTGCCAGCAGCGGACTAGACGTAACGGGGGAGCTGTTTTTT	CASSGLDVTGELFF
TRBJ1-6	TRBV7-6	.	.	TGTGCCAGCAGCTTAGCGCCCCAGGGAGGGAATTCACCCCTCCACTTT	CASSLAPQGGNSPLHF
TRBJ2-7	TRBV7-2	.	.	TGTGCCAGCAGCCCGATGGGGCAGGAAGCCTACGAGCAGTACTTC	CASSPMGQEAYEQYF
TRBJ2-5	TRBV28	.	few	TGTGCCAGCAGCTCAGGGGGAGGAGAGACCCAGTACTTC	CASSSGGGETQYF
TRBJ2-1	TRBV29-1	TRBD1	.	TGCAGCGTACGGACAGGCGATGAGCAGTTCTTC	CSVRTGDEQFF
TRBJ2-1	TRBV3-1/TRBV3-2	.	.	TGTGCCAGCAGCCCTCGGGTCAGCTCCTACAATGAGCAGTTCTTC	CASSPRVSSYNEQFF
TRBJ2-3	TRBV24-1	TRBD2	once	TGTGCCACCAAGGCTAGCGGGAACACAGATACGCAGTATTTT	CATKASGNTDTQYF
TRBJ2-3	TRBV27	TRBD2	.	TGTGCCAGCAGCCCCTGGGGTCGCGGGGGGTCAGATACGCAGTATTTT	CASSPWGRGGSDTQYF
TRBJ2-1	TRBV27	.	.	TGTGCCAGCAGTCCCTCCGTGGGAGAGAGGTTCTTC	CASSPSVGERFF
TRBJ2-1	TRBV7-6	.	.	TGTGCCAGCAGCTTAGGTCACAGCAGCTCCTACAATGAGCAGTTCTTC	CASSLGHSSSYNEQFF
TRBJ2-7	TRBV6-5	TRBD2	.	TGTGCCAGCAGTCGGACTAGCGGGAGTTACGAGCAGTACTTC	CASSRTSGSYEQYF
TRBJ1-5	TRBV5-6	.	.	TGTGCCAGCAGCCAACAGGGATGGGGCAATCAGCCCCAGCATTTT	CASSQQGWGNQPQHF
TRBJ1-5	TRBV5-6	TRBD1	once	TGTGCCAGCAGCTTTTCCGGGACAGGTTTGTTTCAGCCCCAGCATTTT	CASSFSGTGLFQPQHF
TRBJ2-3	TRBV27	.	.	TGTGCCAGCAGTTTATACAGGGTCCCCGACACAGATACGCAGTATTTT	CASSLYRVPDTDTQYF
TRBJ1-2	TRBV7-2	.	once	TGTGCCAGCAGCGCACGAGGACAGTTAAACTATGGCTACACCTTC	CASSARGQLNYGYTF
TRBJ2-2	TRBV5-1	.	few	TGCGCCAGCAGCTGGTCGGGAGCGCCTAAGAGCGGGGAGCTGTTTTTT	CASSWSGAPKSGELFF
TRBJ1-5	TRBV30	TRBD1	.	TGTGCCTGGAGTGTAGGCCAGGGGGAACAGCCCCAGCATTTT	CAWSVGQGEQPQHF
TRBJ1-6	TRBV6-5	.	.	TGTGCCAGCAGCCCCGGACAGACAAGGTCACCCCTCCACTTT	CASSPGQTRSPLHF
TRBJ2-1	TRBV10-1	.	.	TGCGCCAGCAGGGACCCAGGAGGAGAGGGATTCTTC	CASRDPGGEGFF
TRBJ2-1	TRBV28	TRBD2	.	TGTGCCAGCAGTTTACGAACTAGCGGGGGGGGCAATGAGCAGTTCTTC	CASSLRTSGGGNEQFF
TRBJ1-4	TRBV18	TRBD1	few	TGTGCCAGCTCCCGACAGGGACTAGGTGAAAAACTGTTTTTT	CASSRQGLGEKLFF
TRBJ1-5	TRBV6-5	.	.	TGTGCCAGCGATAGGGAGATCCCGAATCAGCCCCAGCATTTT	CASDREIPNQPQHF
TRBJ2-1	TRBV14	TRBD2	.	TGTGCCAGCAGCCAAGGGGGCCTAGCGGGGTACAATGAGCAGTTCTTC	CASSQGGLAGYNEQFF
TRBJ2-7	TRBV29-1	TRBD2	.	TGCAGCGTTGAGTTATACGGGACTAGCGGGAGTTACGAGCAGTACTTC	CSVELYGTSGSYEQYF
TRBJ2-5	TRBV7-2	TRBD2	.	TGTGCCAGCAGCCCGCTGGGCGGGGGATTCCAAGAGACCCAGTACTTC	CASSPLGGGFQETQYF
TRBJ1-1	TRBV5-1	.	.	TGCGCCAGCAGCTTCGAGGGTCACACTGAAGCTTTCTTT	CASSFEGHTEAFF
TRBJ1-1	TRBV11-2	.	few	TGTGCCAGCAGCCCAGGACAGAACACTGAAGCTTTCTTT	CASSPGQNTEAFF
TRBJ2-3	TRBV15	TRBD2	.	TGTGCCACCAGCAGAGTCGGGCTAGCGGGGGCAGATACGCAGTATTTT	CATSRVGLAGADTQYF
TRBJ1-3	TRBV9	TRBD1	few	TGTGCCAGCAGTCGCCTTACAGGGGGCTCTGGAAACACCATATATTTT	CASSRLTGGSGNTIYF
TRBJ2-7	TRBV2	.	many	TGTGCCAGCAGTGTTCTGTTCCACGAGCAGTACTTC	CASSVLFHEQYF
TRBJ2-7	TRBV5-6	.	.	TGTGCCAGCAGCCTACAGCTCGAGCAGTACTTC	CASSLQLEQYF
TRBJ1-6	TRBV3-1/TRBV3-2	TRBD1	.	TGTGCCAGCAGTCGAACCCCGGGACAGAATAATTCACCCCTCCACTTT	CASSRTPGQNNSPLHF
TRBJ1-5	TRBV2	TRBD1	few	TGTGCCAGCAGTGAGGCCGGGACAGGGGGCCTTCTGCCCCAGCATTTT	CASSEAGTGGLLPQHF
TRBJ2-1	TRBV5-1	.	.	TGCGCCAGCAGCTTGGAGCCCAACCGGGATGAGCAGTTCTTC	CASSLEPNRDEQFF
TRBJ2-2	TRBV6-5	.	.	TGTGCCAGCTCCCCGGGGGTCTGGAACACCGGGGAGCTGTTTTTT	CASSPGVWNTGELFF
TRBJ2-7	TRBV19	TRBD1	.	TGTGCCAGTAGGAGGACAGGGGGCGGCGAGCAGTACTTC	CASRRTGGGEQYF
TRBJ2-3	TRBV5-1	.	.	TGCGCCAGCAGCTTGGTGGCTAGCGCCTACACAGATACGCAGTATTTT	CASSLVASAYTDTQYF
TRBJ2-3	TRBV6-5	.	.	TGTGCCAGCAGGAAAGGGGGCACAGATACGCAGTATTTT	CASRKGGTDTQYF